This T cell receptor (beta chain) is from a study of shared clonotypes between healthy human individuals. Study processing details: ImmunoSEQ supplied junction-only sequences lacking quality scores, so filtering was different. Only in-frame clones appear in the TCRdb table, and some are missing; sequencing was by immunoSEQ multiplex PCR. The V and J calls and clone size are taken from that table; D and trimming were inferred from the DNA. The data hold fewer than 1.6 million clones, with approximately 98.5% observed a single time. CDR3 size: 15 residues. V was cut by 7 bases and J by 0 bases, with 16 bases left in between. Germline CDR1 and CDR2: MNHNS and SASEGT. Notes on the study in general: Larger estimated richness was generally recorded for naive subsets relative to memory subsets.

Comments on this clone: What it recognizes is unknown.

The sample consisted of naive CD4+ T cells sorted from blood. Subset meaning: CD45RA+ positively selected. The sequence derives from a man aged 30-40 years in good health. This chain connects TRBV6-1 to TRBJ2-7, with D hard to call. CDR3 in amino acids: CASTPGTGLSYEQYF. DNA of the CDR3: TGTGCCAGCACCCCGGGTACGGGTCTCTCCTACGAGCAGTACTTC.